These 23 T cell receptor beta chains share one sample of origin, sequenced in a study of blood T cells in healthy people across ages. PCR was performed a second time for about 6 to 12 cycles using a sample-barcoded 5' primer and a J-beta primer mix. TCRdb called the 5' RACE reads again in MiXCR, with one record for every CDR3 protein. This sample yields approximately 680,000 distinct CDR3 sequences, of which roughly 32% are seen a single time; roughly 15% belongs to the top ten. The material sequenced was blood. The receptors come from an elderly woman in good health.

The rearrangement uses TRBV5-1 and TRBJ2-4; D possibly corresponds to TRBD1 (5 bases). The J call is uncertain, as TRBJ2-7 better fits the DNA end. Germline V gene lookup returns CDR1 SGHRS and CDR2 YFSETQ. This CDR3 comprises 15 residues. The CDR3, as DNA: TGCGCCAGCAACCCTGCCAGGGCCGGCCTCTACGAGCAGTACTTC. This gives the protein CASNPARAGLYEQYF.

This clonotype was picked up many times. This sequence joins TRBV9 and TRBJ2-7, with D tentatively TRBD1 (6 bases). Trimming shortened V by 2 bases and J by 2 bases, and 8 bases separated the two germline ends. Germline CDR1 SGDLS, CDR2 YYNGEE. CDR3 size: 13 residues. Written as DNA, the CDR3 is TGTGCCAGCAGCGTGACAGGAACCTACGAGCAGTACTTC. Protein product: CASSVTGTYEQYF. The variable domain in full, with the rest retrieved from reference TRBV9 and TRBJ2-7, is DSGVTQTPKHLITATGQRVTLRCSPRSGDLSVYWYQQSLDQGLQFLIQYYNGEERAKGNILERFSAQQFPDLHSELNLSSLELGDSALYFCASSVTGTYEQYFGPGTRLTVT.

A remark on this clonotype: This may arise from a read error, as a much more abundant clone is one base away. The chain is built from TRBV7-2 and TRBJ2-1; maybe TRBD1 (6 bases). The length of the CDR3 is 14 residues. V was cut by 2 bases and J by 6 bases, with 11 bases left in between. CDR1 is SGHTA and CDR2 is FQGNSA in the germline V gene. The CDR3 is CASSLRGQLNEQFF. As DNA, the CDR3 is TGTGCCAGCAGCTTACGAGGACAGCTCAATGAGCAGTTCTTC.

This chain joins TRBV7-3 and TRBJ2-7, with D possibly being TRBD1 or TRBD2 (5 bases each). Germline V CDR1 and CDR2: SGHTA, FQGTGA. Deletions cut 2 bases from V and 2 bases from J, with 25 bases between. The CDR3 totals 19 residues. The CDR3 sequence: CASSLYGTANPASTYEQYF. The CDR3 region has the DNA TGTGCCAGCAGCTTATATGGGACGGCAAATCCAGCATCTACCTACGAGCAGTACTTC. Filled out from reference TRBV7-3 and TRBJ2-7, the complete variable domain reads GAGVSQTPSNKVTEKGKYVELRCDPISGHTALYWYRQSLGQGPEFLIYFQGTGAADDSGLPNDRFFAVRPEGSVSTLKIQRTERGDSAVYLCASSLYGTANPASTYEQYFGPGTRLTVT.

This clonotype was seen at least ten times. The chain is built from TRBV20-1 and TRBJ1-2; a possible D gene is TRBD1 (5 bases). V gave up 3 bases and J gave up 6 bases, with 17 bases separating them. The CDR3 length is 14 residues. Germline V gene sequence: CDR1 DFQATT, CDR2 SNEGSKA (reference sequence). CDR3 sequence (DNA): TGCAGTGCTAGTGAGAGGCAGGGCCTTAATGGCTACACCTTC. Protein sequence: CSASERQGLNGYTF.

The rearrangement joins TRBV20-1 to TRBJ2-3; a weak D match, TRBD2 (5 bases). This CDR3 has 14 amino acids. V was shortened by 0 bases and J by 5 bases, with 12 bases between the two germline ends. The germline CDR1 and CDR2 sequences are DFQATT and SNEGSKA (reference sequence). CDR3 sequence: CSARDPSGGDTQYF. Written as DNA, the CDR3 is TGCAGTGCTAGAGATCCATCCGGAGGAGATACGCAGTATTTT.

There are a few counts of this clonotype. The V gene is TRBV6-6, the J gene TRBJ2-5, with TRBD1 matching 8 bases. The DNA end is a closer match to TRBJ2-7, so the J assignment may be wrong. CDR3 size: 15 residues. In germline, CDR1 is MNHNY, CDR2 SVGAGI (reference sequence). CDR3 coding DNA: TGTGCCAGCAGTTACTCTGGGCAGGGGGCGGACGAGCAGTACTTC. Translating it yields CASSYSGQGADEQYF.

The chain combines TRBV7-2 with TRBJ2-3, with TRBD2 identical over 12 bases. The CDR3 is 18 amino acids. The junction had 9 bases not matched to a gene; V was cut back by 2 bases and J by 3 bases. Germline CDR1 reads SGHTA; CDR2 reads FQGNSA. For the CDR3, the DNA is TGTGCCAGCAGCTTACGACTAGCGGGAGATCGGGCTACAGATACGCAGTATTTT. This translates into CASSLRLAGDRATDTQYF.

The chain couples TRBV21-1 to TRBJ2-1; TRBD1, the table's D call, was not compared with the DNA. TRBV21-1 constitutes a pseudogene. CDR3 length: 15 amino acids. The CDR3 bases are TGTGCCAGCCCGACCACGGGGACAGGAAGCAATGAACAGTTCTTC. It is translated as CASPTTGTGSNEQFF.

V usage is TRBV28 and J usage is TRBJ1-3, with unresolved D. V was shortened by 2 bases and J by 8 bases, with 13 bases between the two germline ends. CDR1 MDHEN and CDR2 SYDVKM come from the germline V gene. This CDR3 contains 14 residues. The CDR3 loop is CASSLPMAGDTIYF. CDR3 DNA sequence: TGTGCCAGCAGTTTACCTATGGCGGGAGACACCATATATTTT.

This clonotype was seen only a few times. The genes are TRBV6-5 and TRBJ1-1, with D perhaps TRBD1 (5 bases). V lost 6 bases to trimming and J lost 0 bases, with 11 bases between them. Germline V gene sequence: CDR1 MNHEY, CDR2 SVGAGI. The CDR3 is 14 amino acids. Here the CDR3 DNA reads TGTGCCAGCAGGTACCAGGGTTTGAACACTGAAGCTTTCTTT. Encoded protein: CASRYQGLNTEAFF.

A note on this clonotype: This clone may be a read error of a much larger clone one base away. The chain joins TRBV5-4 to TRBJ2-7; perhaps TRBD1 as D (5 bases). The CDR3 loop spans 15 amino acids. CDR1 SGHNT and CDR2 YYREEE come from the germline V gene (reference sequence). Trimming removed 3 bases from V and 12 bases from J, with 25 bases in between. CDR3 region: CASSSGQGRQETRYF. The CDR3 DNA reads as TGTGCCAGCAGCTCAGGACAAGGAAGGCAAGAGACCCGGTACTTC.

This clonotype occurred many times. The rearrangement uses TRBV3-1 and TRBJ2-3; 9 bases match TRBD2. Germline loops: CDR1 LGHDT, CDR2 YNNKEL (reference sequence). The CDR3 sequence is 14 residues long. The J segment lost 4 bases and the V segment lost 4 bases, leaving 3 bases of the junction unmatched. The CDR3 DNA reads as TGTGCCAGCAGCCCGGGACTAGCACCAGATACGCAGTATTTT. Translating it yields CASSPGLAPDTQYF.

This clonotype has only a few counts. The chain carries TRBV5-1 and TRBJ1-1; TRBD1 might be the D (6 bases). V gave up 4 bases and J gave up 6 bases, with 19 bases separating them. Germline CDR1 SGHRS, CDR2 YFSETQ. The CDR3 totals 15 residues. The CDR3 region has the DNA TGCGCCAGCAGCCGGGGGGGAGGGGGTCTCGCTGAAGCTTTCTTT. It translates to CASSRGGGGLAEAFF.

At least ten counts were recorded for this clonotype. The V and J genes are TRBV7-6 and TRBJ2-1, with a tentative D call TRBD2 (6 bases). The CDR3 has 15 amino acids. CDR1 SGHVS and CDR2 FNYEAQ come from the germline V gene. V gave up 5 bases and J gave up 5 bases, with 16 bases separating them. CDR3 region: CASSLPRGRDNEQFF. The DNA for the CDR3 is TGTGCCAGCAGCCTACCGCGGGGACGGGACAATGAGCAGTTCTTC. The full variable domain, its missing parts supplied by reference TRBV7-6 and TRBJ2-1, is GAGVSQSPRYKVTKRGQDVALRCDPISGHVSLYWYRQALGQGPEFLTYFNYEAQQDKSGLPNDRFSAERPEGSISTLTIQRTEQRDSAMYRCASSLPRGRDNEQFFGPGTRLTVL.

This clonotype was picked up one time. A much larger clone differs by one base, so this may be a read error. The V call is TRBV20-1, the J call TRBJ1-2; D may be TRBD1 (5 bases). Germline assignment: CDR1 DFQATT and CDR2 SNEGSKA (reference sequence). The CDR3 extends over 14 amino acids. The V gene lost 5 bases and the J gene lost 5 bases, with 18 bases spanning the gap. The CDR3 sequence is CSAPLGDGAYGYTF. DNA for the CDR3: TGCAGTGCTCCACTCGGGGACGGGGCGTATGGCTACACCTTC.

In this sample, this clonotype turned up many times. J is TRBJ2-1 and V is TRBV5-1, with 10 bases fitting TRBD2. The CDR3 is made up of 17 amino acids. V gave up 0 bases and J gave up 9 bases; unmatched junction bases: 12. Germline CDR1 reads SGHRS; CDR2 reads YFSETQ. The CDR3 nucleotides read TGCGCCAGCAGCTTGGCGCGGGAGCGGGGGGGCTCCGGTGAGCAGTTCTTC. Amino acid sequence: CASSLARERGGSGEQFF.

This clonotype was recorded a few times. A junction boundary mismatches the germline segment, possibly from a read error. CDR3 nucleotide sequence: TGTGCTAGCAGCGTAGGTCCCTCGAGGATCCTGAACACTGAAGCTTTCTTT. Protein sequence: CASSVGPSRILNTEAFF. The chain combines TRBV5-4 with TRBJ1-1; D is undetermined. The CDR3 has 17 amino acids. Germline CDR1 and CDR2: SGHNT and YYREEE (reference sequence).

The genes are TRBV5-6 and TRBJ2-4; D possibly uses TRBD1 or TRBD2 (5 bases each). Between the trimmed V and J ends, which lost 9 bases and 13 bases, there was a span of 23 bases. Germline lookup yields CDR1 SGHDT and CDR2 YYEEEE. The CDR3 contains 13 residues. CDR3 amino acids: CATREGTAYVQYF. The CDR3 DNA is TGTGCCACCCGGGAAGGGACGGCCTACGTGCAGTACTTC.

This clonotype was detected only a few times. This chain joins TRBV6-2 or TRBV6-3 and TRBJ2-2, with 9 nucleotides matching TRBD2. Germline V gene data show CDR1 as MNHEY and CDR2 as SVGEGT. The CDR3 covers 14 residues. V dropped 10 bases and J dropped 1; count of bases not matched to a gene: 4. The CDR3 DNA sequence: TGTGCCACCCGGACTAGCGAGAACACCGGGGAGCTGTTTTTT. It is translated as CATRTSENTGELFF.

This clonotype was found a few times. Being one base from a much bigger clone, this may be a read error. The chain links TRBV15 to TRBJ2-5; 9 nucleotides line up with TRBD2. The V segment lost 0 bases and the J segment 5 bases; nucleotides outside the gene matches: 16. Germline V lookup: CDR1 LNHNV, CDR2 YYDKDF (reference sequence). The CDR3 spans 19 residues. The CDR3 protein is CATSRDKGGIAGDWETQYF. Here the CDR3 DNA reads TGTGCCACCAGCAGAGATAAGGGGGGAATAGCGGGGGATTGGGAGACCCAGTACTTC.

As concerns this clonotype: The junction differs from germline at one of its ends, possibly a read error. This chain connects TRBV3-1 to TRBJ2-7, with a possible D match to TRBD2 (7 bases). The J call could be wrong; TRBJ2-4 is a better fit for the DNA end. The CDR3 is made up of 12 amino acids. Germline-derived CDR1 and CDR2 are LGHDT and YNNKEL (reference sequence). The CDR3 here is CVSSGTRDIQYF. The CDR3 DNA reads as TGTGTCAGCAGCGGGACACGGGACATTCAGTACTTC.

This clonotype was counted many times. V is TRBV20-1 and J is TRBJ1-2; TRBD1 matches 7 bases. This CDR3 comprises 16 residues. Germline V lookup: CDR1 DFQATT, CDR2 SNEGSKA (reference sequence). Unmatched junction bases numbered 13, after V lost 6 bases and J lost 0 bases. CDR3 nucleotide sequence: TGCAGTGCCAGGGGGGCTGGCAGGGTTCCTAACTATGGCTACACCTTC. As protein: CSARGAGRVPNYGYTF.